A selection of T cell receptor beta chains follows, all from one sample in a study of shared clonotypes between healthy human individuals. Assay used: immunoSEQ multiplex PCR; TCRdb lists only in-frame clones, some missing. The sample gives about 2.1 million clones, 93% of which show up once; about 1.5% is in the top ten. The sequencing sample was made of naive CD8+ T cells from PBMCs. The receptors were sampled from a man in his late teens or twenties in good health. Some clones in this sample may be carry-over from other donors' samples. Each CDR3 is given with its conserved first and last residue. D genes are given only for firm matches. Clone size is stated in some rows and not others, as once, few, many or a class when expanded.

j_call: TRBJ2-7
cdr3_length: 15
d_call: TRBD2
v_call: TRBV4-3
clone_size: -
cdr3_nt: TGCGCCAGCAGCCAACGAAGCGGGAGCCCCTACGAGCAGTACTTC
cdr3_aa: CASSQRSGSPYEQYF

j_call: TRBJ2-7
cdr3_length: 14
d_call: TRBD2
v_call: TRBV19
clone_size: -
cdr3_nt: TGTGCCAGTAGTATATCACTAGCGGGGTACGAGCAGTACTTC
cdr3_aa: CASSISLAGYEQYF

j_call: TRBJ2-2
cdr3_length: 16
d_call: TRBD2
v_call: TRBV10-3
clone_size: -
cdr3_nt: TGTGCCATCAGAAAAATCGGGACTAGCGGGACCGGGGAGCTGTTTTTT
cdr3_aa: CAIRKIGTSGTGELFF

j_call: TRBJ1-1
cdr3_length: 14
d_call: TRBD1
v_call: TRBV19
clone_size: -
cdr3_nt: TGTGCCAGTAGTATCTCAGGGGGCGCGGCTGAAGCTTTCTTT
cdr3_aa: CASSISGGAAEAFF

j_call: TRBJ2-7
cdr3_length: 13
d_call: TRBD1
v_call: TRBV27
clone_size: -
cdr3_nt: TGTGCCAGCAGTGGGACAGGCTCCTACGAGCAGTACTTC
cdr3_aa: CASSGTGSYEQYF

j_call: TRBJ2-7
cdr3_length: 15
d_call: -
v_call: TRBV6-1
clone_size: few
cdr3_nt: TGTGCCAGCAATGATCGAGCTCAGAGCTCCTACGAGCAGTACTTC
cdr3_aa: CASNDRAQSSYEQYF

j_call: TRBJ2-7
cdr3_length: 11
d_call: -
v_call: TRBV7-3
clone_size: -
cdr3_nt: TGTGCCAGCAGCTTACAGTACGAGCAGTACTTC
cdr3_aa: CASSLQYEQYF

j_call: TRBJ1-5
cdr3_length: 15
d_call: -
v_call: TRBV19
clone_size: -
cdr3_nt: TGTGCCTCAACGCCCGGCCCCCGGAGCAATCAGCCCCAGCATTTT
cdr3_aa: CASTPGPRSNQPQHF

j_call: TRBJ2-7
cdr3_length: 12
d_call: -
v_call: TRBV7-9
clone_size: -
cdr3_nt: TGTGCCAGCAGCTCGGGAGTCTACGAGCAGTACTTC
cdr3_aa: CASSSGVYEQYF

j_call: TRBJ1-2
cdr3_length: 14
d_call: -
v_call: TRBV27
clone_size: -
cdr3_nt: TGTGCCAGCAGTGCGGGCTTTGGATCGGATGGCTACACCTTC
cdr3_aa: CASSAGFGSDGYTF

j_call: TRBJ2-2
cdr3_length: 12
d_call: -
v_call: TRBV7-2
clone_size: -
cdr3_nt: TGTGCCCCGATGGGGAACACCGGGGAGCTGTTTTTT
cdr3_aa: CAPMGNTGELFF

j_call: TRBJ2-1
cdr3_length: 18
d_call: TRBD2
v_call: TRBV9
clone_size: -
cdr3_nt: TGTGCCAGCAGCCCAACTAGCGAAACCTATCTCTCCTACAATGAGCAGTTCTTC
cdr3_aa: CASSPTSETYLSYNEQFF

j_call: TRBJ1-3
cdr3_length: 14
d_call: -
v_call: TRBV30
clone_size: -
cdr3_nt: TGTGCCTGGACCGTAGGGGTTTCTGGAAACACCATATATTTT
cdr3_aa: CAWTVGVSGNTIYF

j_call: TRBJ2-1
cdr3_length: 17
d_call: TRBD2
v_call: TRBV27
clone_size: -
cdr3_nt: TGTGCCAGCAGTTTAGCGGGGGGCTTCAGCTCCTACAATGAGCAGTTCTTC
cdr3_aa: CASSLAGGFSSYNEQFF

j_call: TRBJ2-2
cdr3_length: 12
d_call: -
v_call: TRBV7-9
clone_size: -
cdr3_nt: TGTGCCAGCAGCAGGGCCCCCGGGGAGCTGTTTTTT
cdr3_aa: CASSRAPGELFF

j_call: TRBJ2-3
cdr3_length: 16
d_call: TRBD1
v_call: TRBV2
clone_size: -
cdr3_nt: TGTGCCAGCAGTCAAAACCCCGGGACAGGGAGGGATACGCAGTATTTT
cdr3_aa: CASSQNPGTGRDTQYF

j_call: TRBJ2-7
cdr3_length: 15
d_call: TRBD1
v_call: TRBV5-4
clone_size: -
cdr3_nt: TGTGCCAGCAGCTTGAACGACAGGGTCCCCTACGAGCAGTACTTC
cdr3_aa: CASSLNDRVPYEQYF

j_call: TRBJ2-1
cdr3_length: 14
d_call: -
v_call: TRBV9
clone_size: -
cdr3_nt: TGTGCCAGCAGCGTAGGGGGTAGCAACGATGAGCAGTTCTTC
cdr3_aa: CASSVGGSNDEQFF

j_call: TRBJ1-4
cdr3_length: 16
d_call: -
v_call: TRBV19
clone_size: -
cdr3_nt: TGTGCCAGCGCACACGGCAGGGAGGCCCTCAATGAAAAACTGTTTTTT
cdr3_aa: CASAHGREALNEKLFF

j_call: TRBJ2-2
cdr3_length: 16
d_call: TRBD2
v_call: TRBV7-6
clone_size: -
cdr3_nt: TGTGCCAGCAGCTTACTAGCGGGTGGCGCAAGTCAGGAGCTGTTTTTT
cdr3_aa: CASSLLAGGASQELFF

j_call: TRBJ2-3
cdr3_length: 16
d_call: TRBD2
v_call: TRBV12-5
clone_size: -
cdr3_nt: TGTGCTAGTGGTTTGAGGCTAGCGGGAGCAACAGATACGCAGTATTTT
cdr3_aa: CASGLRLAGATDTQYF

j_call: TRBJ1-3
cdr3_length: 14
d_call: -
v_call: TRBV30
clone_size: -
cdr3_nt: TGTGCCTGGAGTGTACCCCCCGCGAGAGACACCATATATTTT
cdr3_aa: CAWSVPPARDTIYF

j_call: TRBJ2-4
cdr3_length: 12
d_call: -
v_call: TRBV7-9
clone_size: -
cdr3_nt: TGTGCCAGCAGGATTGGGGTAGACAGGTTGTTATTC
cdr3_aa: CASRIGVDRLLF

j_call: TRBJ2-7
cdr3_length: 14
d_call: -
v_call: TRBV28
clone_size: -
cdr3_nt: TGTGCCAGCAGTTCGGAACTTCACTCCTACGAGCAGTACTTC
cdr3_aa: CASSSELHSYEQYF

j_call: TRBJ2-5
cdr3_length: 13
d_call: -
v_call: TRBV7-9
clone_size: -
cdr3_nt: TGTGCCAGCAACGTCATCCCCCAAGAGACCCAGTACTTC
cdr3_aa: CASNVIPQETQYF

j_call: TRBJ2-1
cdr3_length: 15
d_call: TRBD2
v_call: TRBV7-6
clone_size: -
cdr3_nt: TGTGCCAGCAGCTTAGCCTCTTCAGGGACTAGTGAGCAGTTCTTC
cdr3_aa: CASSLASSGTSEQFF

j_call: TRBJ2-7
cdr3_length: 13
d_call: -
v_call: TRBV9
clone_size: -
cdr3_nt: TGTGCCAGCAGCGTAGGACCGTCCGGCGAGCAGTACTTC
cdr3_aa: CASSVGPSGEQYF

j_call: TRBJ1-4
cdr3_length: 17
d_call: TRBD1
v_call: TRBV7-9
clone_size: -
cdr3_nt: TGTGCCAGCAGTCAACCGGGACAGGGGCGCTCTAATGAAAAACTGTTTTTT
cdr3_aa: CASSQPGQGRSNEKLFF

j_call: TRBJ1-1
cdr3_length: 12
d_call: -
v_call: TRBV28
clone_size: -
cdr3_nt: TGTGCCAGCAGTTGGTCCTCAGGTGAAGCTTTCTTT
cdr3_aa: CASSWSSGEAFF

j_call: TRBJ2-7
cdr3_length: 14
d_call: -
v_call: TRBV5-4
clone_size: once
cdr3_nt: TGTGCCAGCAGCTTGGGAGGCACTACCTACGAGCAGTACTTC
cdr3_aa: CASSLGGTTYEQYF

j_call: TRBJ2-7
cdr3_length: 13
d_call: -
v_call: TRBV27
clone_size: once
cdr3_nt: TGTGCCAGCAGGGCAGGTCTCTACTACGAGCAGTACTTC
cdr3_aa: CASRAGLYYEQYF

j_call: TRBJ2-2
cdr3_length: 17
d_call: -
v_call: TRBV27
clone_size: -
cdr3_nt: TGTGCCAGCAGTTCCCCTGAGGCTGGCCCGAACACCGGGGAGCTGTTTTTT
cdr3_aa: CASSSPEAGPNTGELFF

j_call: TRBJ2-7
cdr3_length: 13
d_call: -
v_call: TRBV7-9
clone_size: -
cdr3_nt: TGTGCCAGCAGCTTGGACTACTCCTACGAGCAGTACTTC
cdr3_aa: CASSLDYSYEQYF

j_call: TRBJ1-2
cdr3_length: 13
d_call: -
v_call: TRBV18
clone_size: -
cdr3_nt: TGTGCCAGCTCACCCCTCGGACAGCCGGGCTACACCTTC
cdr3_aa: CASSPLGQPGYTF

j_call: TRBJ2-7
cdr3_length: 15
d_call: TRBD2
v_call: TRBV9
clone_size: -
cdr3_nt: TGTGCCAGCAGCACGACCGGGACTAGTCTCTCCGAGCAGTACTTC
cdr3_aa: CASSTTGTSLSEQYF

j_call: TRBJ2-7
cdr3_length: 14
d_call: TRBD2
v_call: TRBV4-2
clone_size: -
cdr3_nt: TGTGCCAGCAGCGACCCGGGACTAGCGGGCGGGCAGTACTTC
cdr3_aa: CASSDPGLAGGQYF

j_call: TRBJ2-7
cdr3_length: 14
d_call: -
v_call: TRBV9
clone_size: -
cdr3_nt: TGTGCCAGCAGCGTAGGACTGACTCCCAGCGAGCAGTACTTC
cdr3_aa: CASSVGLTPSEQYF

j_call: TRBJ2-2
cdr3_length: 16
d_call: -
v_call: TRBV7-2
clone_size: -
cdr3_nt: TGTGCCAGCAGCTCTCTGGGACAAGCGAACACCGGGGAGCTGTTTTTT
cdr3_aa: CASSSLGQANTGELFF

j_call: TRBJ2-7
cdr3_length: 13
d_call: -
v_call: TRBV16
clone_size: -
cdr3_nt: TGTGCCAGCAGCCAATCGGTTTCCTACGAGCAGTACTTC
cdr3_aa: CASSQSVSYEQYF

j_call: TRBJ2-7
cdr3_length: 15
d_call: -
v_call: TRBV6-5
clone_size: once
cdr3_nt: TGTGCCAGCAGTCCCGGTTTGGGGGCCCTGTACGAGCAGTACTTC
cdr3_aa: CASSPGLGALYEQYF

j_call: TRBJ1-1
cdr3_length: 17
d_call: TRBD1
v_call: TRBV9
clone_size: -
cdr3_nt: TGTGCCAGCAGCCCACGCCCCGGAACAGGGGGGTACACTGAAGCTTTCTTT
cdr3_aa: CASSPRPGTGGYTEAFF

j_call: TRBJ1-5
cdr3_length: 15
d_call: -
v_call: TRBV9
clone_size: -
cdr3_nt: TGTGCCAGCAGCGTAGGAGGGGAATCCCATCAGCCCCAGCATTTT
cdr3_aa: CASSVGGESHQPQHF

j_call: TRBJ2-7
cdr3_length: 15
d_call: -
v_call: TRBV7-7
clone_size: -
cdr3_nt: TGTGCCAGCAGCTTACGTAGCGGCACAGCCTATGAGCAGTACTTC
cdr3_aa: CASSLRSGTAYEQYF

j_call: TRBJ1-5
cdr3_length: 14
d_call: -
v_call: TRBV16
clone_size: -
cdr3_nt: TGTGCCAGCAGCCCAGGTTTTGGGGATCAGCCCCAGCATTTT
cdr3_aa: CASSPGFGDQPQHF

j_call: TRBJ2-1
cdr3_length: 12
d_call: -
v_call: TRBV27
clone_size: -
cdr3_nt: TGTGCCAGCAGTTTACGGGGCGATGAGCAGTTCTTC
cdr3_aa: CASSLRGDEQFF

j_call: TRBJ2-7
cdr3_length: 15
d_call: TRBD2
v_call: TRBV11-2
clone_size: -
cdr3_nt: TGTGCCAGCAGCCCAGAAAGACTAGCGAACTACGAGCAGTACTTC
cdr3_aa: CASSPERLANYEQYF

j_call: TRBJ1-1
cdr3_length: 13
d_call: TRBD1
v_call: TRBV2
clone_size: -
cdr3_nt: TGTGCCAGCAGCGCATGGACAGGGCCTGAAGCTTTCTTT
cdr3_aa: CASSAWTGPEAFF

j_call: TRBJ1-4
cdr3_length: 16
d_call: -
v_call: TRBV28
clone_size: -
cdr3_nt: TGTGCCAGCAGTGGGGGGACGGGGCCAACTAATGAAAAACTGTTTTTT
cdr3_aa: CASSGGTGPTNEKLFF

j_call: TRBJ2-3
cdr3_length: 15
d_call: -
v_call: TRBV6-4
clone_size: -
cdr3_nt: TGTGCCAGCAGTGACTCGCTGGGGAGCACAGATACGCAGTATTTT
cdr3_aa: CASSDSLGSTDTQYF

j_call: TRBJ2-5
cdr3_length: 15
d_call: -
v_call: TRBV7-9
clone_size: -
cdr3_nt: TGTGCCAGCACCACCTCGATTGGGGGACAAGAGACCCAGTACTTC
cdr3_aa: CASTTSIGGQETQYF

j_call: TRBJ1-3
cdr3_length: 17
d_call: -
v_call: TRBV6-1
clone_size: -
cdr3_nt: TGTGCCAGCAGTGAAGCCCCAGGAGAGGGTTCTGGAAACACCATATATTTT
cdr3_aa: CASSEAPGEGSGNTIYF

j_call: TRBJ1-5
cdr3_length: 13
d_call: -
v_call: TRBV27
clone_size: -
cdr3_nt: TGTGCCACCGGGTCTTACAGCAATCAGCCCCAGCATTTT
cdr3_aa: CATGSYSNQPQHF

j_call: TRBJ1-1
cdr3_length: 12
d_call: -
v_call: TRBV5-6
clone_size: -
cdr3_nt: TGTGCCAGCAGCTTGGTGGGAACTGAAGCTTTCTTT
cdr3_aa: CASSLVGTEAFF

j_call: TRBJ2-1
cdr3_length: 16
d_call: TRBD1
v_call: TRBV2
clone_size: -
cdr3_nt: TGTGCCAGCAGTGAACAGGGGGCGAAGAGGAACAATGAGCAGTTCTTC
cdr3_aa: CASSEQGAKRNNEQFF

j_call: TRBJ1-5
cdr3_length: 16
d_call: TRBD1
v_call: TRBV2
clone_size: -
cdr3_nt: TGTGCCAGCAGTGGAGTCCCCAGGGGGCCGGATAAGCCCCAGCATTTT
cdr3_aa: CASSGVPRGPDKPQHF